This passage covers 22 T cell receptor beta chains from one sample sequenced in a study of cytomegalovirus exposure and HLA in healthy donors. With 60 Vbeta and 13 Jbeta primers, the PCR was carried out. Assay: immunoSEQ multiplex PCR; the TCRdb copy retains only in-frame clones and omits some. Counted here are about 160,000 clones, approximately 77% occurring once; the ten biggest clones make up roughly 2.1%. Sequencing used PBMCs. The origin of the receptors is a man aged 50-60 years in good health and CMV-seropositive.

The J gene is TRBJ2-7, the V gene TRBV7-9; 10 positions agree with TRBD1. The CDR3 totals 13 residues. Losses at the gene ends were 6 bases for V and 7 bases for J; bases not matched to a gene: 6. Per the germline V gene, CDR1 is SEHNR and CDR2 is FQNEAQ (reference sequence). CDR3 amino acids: CASRGQGVDEQYF. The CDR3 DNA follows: TGTGCCAGCAGAGGACAGGGGGTGGATGAGCAGTACTTC.

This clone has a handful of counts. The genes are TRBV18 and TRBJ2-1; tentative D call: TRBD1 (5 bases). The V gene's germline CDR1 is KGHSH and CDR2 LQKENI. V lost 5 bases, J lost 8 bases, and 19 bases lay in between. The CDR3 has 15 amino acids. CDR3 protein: CASSAGIRRFDEQFF. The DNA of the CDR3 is TGTGCCAGCTCAGCAGGGATTCGTCGTTTCGATGAGCAGTTCTTC.

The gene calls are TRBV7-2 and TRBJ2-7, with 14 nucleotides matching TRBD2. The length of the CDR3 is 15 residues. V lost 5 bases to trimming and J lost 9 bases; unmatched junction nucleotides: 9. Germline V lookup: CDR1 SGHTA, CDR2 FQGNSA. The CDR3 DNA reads TGTGCCAGCAGCCCAAGACTAGCGGGGGGGCCAGTGCAGTACTTC. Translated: CASSPRLAGGPVQYF.

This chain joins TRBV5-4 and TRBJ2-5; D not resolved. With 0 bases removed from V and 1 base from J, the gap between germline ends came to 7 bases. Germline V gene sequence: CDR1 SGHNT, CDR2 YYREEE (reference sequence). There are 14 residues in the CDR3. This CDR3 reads CASSLEAIQETQYF. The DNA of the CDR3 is TGTGCCAGCAGCTTGGAAGCGATCCAAGAGACCCAGTACTTC.

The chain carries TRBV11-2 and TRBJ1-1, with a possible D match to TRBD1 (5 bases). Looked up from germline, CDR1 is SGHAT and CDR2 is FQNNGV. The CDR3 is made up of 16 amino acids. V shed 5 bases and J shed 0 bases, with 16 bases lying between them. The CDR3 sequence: CASSPGFFGMNTEAFF. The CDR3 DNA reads TGTGCCAGCAGCCCAGGGTTTTTTGGCATGAACACTGAAGCTTTCTTT.

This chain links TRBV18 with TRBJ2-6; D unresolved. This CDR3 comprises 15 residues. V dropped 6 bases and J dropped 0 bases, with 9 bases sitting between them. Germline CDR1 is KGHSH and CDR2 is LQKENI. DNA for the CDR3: TGTGCCAGCTCTCCAGACAACTCTGGGGCCAACGTCCTGACTTTC. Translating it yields CASSPDNSGANVLTF.

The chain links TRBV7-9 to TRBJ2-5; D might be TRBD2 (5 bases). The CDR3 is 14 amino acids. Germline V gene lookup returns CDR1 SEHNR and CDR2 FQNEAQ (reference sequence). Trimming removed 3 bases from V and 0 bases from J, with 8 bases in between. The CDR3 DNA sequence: TGTGCCAGCAGCTTGGGGAGTAACCAAGAGACCCAGTACTTC. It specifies CASSLGSNQETQYF.

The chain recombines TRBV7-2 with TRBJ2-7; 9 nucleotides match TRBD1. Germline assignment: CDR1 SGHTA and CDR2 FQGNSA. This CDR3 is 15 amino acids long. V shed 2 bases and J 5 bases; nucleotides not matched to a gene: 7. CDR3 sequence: CASSLSGQGVDEQYF. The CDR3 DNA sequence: TGTGCCAGCAGCTTATCGGGACAGGGAGTCGACGAGCAGTACTTC.

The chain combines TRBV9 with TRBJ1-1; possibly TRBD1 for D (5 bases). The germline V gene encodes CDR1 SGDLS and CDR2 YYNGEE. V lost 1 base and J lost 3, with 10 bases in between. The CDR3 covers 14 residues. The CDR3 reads CASSVRGGDTEAFF. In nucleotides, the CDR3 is TGTGCCAGCAGCGTACGGGGGGGGGACACTGAAGCTTTCTTT.

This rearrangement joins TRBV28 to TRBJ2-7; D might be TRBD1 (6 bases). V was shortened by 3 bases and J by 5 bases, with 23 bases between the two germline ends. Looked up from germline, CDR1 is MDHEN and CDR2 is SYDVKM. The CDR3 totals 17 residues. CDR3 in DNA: TGTGCCAGCAGTTTCAACCTAAGAAACAGGGCATCGGACGAGCAGTACTTC. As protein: CASSFNLRNRASDEQYF.

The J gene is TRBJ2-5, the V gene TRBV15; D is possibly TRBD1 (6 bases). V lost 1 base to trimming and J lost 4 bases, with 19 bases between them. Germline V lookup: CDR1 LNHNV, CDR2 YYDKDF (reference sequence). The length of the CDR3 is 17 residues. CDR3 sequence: CATSRVIEAGVLETQYF. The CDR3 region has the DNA TGTGCCACCAGCAGAGTAATCGAAGCAGGGGTCCTAGAGACCCAGTACTTC. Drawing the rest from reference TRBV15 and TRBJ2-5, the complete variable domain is DAMVIQNPRYQVTQFGKPVTLSCSQTLNHNVMYWYQQKSSQAPKLLFHYYDKDFNNEADTPDNFQSRRPNTSFCFLDIRSPGLGDTAMYLCATSRVIEAGVLETQYFGPGTRLLVL.

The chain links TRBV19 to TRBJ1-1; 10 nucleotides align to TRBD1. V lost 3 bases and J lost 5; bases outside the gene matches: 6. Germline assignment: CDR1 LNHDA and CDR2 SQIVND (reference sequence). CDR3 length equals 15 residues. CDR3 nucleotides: TGTGCCAGTAGTATGGGGACAGGGGTCGGGACTGAAGCTTTCTTT. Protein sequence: CASSMGTGVGTEAFF. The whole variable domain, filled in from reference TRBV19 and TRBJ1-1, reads DGGITQSPKYLFRKEGQNVTLSCEQNLNHDAMYWYRQDPGQGLRLIYYSQIVNDFQKGDIAEGYSVSREKKESFPLTVTSAQKNPTAFYLCASSMGTGVGTEAFFGQGTRLTVV.

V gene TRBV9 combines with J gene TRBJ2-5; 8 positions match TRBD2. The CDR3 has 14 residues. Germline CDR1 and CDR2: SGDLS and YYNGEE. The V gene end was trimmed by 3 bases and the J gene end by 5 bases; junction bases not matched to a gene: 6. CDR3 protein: CASSGRGEWETQYF. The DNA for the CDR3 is TGTGCCAGCAGCGGGCGGGGGGAATGGGAGACCCAGTACTTC.

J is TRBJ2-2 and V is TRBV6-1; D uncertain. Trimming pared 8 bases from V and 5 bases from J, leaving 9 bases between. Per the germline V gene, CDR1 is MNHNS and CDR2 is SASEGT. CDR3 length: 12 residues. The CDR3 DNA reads TGTGCCAGCCCAAGAGTAACCGGGGAGCTGTTTTTT. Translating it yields CASPRVTGELFF.

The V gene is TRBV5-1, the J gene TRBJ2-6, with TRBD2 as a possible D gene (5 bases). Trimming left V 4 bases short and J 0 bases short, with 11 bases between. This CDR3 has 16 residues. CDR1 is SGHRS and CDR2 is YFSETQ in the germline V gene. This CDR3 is CASSERELSGANVLTF. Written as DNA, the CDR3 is TGCGCCAGCAGCGAACGGGAACTCTCTGGGGCCAACGTCCTGACTTTC.

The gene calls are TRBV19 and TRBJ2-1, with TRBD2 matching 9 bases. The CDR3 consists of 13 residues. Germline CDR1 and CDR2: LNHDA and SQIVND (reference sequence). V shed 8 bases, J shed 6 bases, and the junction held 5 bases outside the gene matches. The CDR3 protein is CASGGGEANEQFF. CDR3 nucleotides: TGTGCCAGTGGCGGGGGGGAGGCCAATGAGCAGTTCTTC.

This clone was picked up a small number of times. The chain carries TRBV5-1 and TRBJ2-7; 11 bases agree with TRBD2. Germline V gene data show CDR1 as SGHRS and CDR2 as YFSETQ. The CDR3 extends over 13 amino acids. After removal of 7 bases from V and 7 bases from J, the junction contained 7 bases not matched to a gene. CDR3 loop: CASGPRTSGEQYF. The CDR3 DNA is TGCGCCAGCGGCCCCAGGACTAGCGGGGAGCAGTACTTC.

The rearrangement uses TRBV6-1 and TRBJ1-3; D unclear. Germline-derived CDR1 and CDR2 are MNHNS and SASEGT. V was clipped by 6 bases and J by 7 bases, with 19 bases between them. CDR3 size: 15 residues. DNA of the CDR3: TGTGCCAGCAGGGAGAAACTTTTAAGAGGGAACACCATATATTTT. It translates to CASREKLLRGNTIYF.

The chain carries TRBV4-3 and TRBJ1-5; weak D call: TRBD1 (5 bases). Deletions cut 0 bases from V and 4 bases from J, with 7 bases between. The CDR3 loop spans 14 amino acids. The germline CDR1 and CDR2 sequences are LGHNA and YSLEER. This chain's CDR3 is CASSQDKGNQPQHF. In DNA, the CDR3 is TGCGCCAGCAGCCAAGATAAGGGGAATCAGCCCCAGCATTTT.

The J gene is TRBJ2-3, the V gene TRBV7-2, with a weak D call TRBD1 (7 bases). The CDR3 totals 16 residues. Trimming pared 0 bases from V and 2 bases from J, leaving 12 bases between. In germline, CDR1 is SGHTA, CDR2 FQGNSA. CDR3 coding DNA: TGTGCCAGCAGCTTAGCGGGCAGGGGGGTCACAGATACGCAGTATTTT. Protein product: CASSLAGRGVTDTQYF.

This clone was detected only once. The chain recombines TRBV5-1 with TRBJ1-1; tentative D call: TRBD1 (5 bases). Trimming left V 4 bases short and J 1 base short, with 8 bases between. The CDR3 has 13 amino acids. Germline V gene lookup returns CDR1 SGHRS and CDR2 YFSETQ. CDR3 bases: TGCGCCAGCAGCGGCGGGACGAACACTGAAGCTTTCTTT. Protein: CASSGGTNTEAFF.

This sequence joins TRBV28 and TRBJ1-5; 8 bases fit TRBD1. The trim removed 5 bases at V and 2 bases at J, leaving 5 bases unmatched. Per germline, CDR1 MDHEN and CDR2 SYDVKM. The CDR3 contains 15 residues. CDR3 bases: TGTGCCAGCAGTGCGCAGGGGGCTGGCAATCAGCCCCAGCATTTT. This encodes CASSAQGAGNQPQHF.